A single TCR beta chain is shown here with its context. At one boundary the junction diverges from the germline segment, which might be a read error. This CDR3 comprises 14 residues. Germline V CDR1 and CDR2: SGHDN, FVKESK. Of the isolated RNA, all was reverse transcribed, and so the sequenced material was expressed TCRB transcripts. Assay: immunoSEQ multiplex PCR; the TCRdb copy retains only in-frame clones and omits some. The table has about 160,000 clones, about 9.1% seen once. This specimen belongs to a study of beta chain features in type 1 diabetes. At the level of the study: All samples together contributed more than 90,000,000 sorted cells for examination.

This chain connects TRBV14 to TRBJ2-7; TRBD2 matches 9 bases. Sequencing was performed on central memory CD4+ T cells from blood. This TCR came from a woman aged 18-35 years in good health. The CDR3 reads CASSQRLGAGGLNF. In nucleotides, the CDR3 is TGTGCCAGCAGCCAACGGCTCGGGGCGGGAGGGCTGAACTTC. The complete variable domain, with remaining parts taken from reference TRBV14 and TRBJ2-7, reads EAGVTQFPSHSVIEKGQTVTLRCDPISGHDNLYWYRRVMGKEIKFLLHFVKESKQDESGMPNNRFLAERTGGTYSTLKVQPAELEDSGVYFCASSQRLGAGGLNFGPGTRLTVT.